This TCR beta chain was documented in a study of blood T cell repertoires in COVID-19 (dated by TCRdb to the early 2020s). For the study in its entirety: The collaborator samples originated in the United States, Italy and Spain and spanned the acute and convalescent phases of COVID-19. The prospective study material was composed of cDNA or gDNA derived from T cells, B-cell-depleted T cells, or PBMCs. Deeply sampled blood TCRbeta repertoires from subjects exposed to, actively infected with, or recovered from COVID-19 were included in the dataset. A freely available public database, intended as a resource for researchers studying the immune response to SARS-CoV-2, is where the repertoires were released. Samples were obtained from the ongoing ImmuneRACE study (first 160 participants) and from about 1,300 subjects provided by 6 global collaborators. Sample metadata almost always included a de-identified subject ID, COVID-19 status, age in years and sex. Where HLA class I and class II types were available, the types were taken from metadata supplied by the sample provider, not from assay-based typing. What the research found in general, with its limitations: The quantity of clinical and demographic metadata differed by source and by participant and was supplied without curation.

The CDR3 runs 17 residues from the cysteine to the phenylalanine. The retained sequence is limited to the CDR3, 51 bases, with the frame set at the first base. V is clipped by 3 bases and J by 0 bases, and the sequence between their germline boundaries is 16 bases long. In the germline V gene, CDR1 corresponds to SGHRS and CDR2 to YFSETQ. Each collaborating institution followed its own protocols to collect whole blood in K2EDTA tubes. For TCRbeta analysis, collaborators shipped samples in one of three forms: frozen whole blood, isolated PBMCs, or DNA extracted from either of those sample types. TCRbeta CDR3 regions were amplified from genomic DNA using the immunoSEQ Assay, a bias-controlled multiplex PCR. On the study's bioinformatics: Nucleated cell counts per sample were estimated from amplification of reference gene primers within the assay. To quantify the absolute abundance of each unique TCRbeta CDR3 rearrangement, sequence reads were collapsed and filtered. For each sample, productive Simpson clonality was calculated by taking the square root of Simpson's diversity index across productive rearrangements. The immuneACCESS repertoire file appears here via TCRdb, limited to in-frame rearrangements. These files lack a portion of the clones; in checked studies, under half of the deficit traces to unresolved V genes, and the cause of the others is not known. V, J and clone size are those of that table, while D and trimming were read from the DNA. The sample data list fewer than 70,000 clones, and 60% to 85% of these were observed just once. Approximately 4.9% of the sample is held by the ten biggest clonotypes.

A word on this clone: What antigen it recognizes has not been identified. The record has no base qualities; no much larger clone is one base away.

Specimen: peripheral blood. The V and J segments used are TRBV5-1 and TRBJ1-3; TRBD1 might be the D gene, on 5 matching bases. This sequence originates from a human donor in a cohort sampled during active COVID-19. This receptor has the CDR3 CASSSGGRLGSGNTIYF. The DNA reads TGCGCCAGCAGCTCGGGGGGGAGGCTCGGCTCTGGAAACACCATATATTTT.